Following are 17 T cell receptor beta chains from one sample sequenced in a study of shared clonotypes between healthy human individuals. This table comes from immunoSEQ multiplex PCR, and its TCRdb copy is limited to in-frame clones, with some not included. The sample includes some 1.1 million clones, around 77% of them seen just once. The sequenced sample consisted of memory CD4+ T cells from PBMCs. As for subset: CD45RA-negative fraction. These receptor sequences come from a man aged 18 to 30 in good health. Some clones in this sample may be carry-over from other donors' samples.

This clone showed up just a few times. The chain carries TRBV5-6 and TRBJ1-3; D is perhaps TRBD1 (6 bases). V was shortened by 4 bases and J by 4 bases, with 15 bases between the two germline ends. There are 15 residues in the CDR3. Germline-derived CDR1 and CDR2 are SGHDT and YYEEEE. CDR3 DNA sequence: TGTGCCAGCAGCGCGCGCCAGGGGACAGGAAACACCATATATTTT. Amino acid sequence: CASSARQGTGNTIYF.

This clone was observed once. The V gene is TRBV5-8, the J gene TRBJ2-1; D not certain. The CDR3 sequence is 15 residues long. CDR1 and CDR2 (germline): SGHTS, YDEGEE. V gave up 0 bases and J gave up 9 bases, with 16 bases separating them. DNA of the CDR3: TGTGCCAGCAGCTTGGTACAGTCTCCGGAAGGTGAGCAGTTCTTC. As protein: CASSLVQSPEGEQFF.

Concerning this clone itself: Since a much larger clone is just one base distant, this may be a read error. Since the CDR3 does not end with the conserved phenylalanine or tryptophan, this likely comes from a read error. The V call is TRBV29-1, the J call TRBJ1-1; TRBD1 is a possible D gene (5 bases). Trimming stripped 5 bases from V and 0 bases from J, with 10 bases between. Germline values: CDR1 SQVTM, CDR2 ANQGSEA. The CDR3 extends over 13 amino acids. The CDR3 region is CSVSRDLNTEAFL. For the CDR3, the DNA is TGCAGCGTTAGCAGGGACTTGAACACTGAAGCTTTCCTT.

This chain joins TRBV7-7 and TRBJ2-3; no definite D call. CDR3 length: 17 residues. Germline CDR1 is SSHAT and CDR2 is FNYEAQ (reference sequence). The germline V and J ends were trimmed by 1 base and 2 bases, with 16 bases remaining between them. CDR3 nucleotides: TGTGCCAGCAGCTTAGTCTCCTTGGCACAGACCACAGATACGCAGTATTTT. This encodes CASSLVSLAQTTDTQYF. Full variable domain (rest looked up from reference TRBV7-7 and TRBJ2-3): GAGVSQSPRYKVTKRGQDVTLRCDPISSHATLYWYQQALGQGPEFLTYFNYEAQPDKSGLPSDRFSAERPEGSISTLTIQRTEQRDSAMYRCASSLVSLAQTTDTQYFGPGTRLTVL.

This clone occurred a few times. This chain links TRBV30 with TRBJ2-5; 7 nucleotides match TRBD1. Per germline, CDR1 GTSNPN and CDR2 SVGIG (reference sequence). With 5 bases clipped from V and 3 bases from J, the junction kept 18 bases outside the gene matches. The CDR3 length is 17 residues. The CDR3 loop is CAWAWGNRGPGEETQYF. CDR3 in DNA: TGTGCCTGGGCTTGGGGGAACAGGGGCCCAGGGGAAGAGACCCAGTACTTC.

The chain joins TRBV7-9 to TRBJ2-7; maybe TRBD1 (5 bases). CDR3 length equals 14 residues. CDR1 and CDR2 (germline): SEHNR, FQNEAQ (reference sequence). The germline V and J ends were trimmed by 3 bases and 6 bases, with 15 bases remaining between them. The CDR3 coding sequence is TGTGCCAGCAGCTTCTCAGGGCCTGGCGGCGAGCAGTACTTC. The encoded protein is CASSFSGPGGEQYF. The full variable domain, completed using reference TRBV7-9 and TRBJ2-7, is DTGVSQNPRHKITKRGQNVTFRCDPISEHNRLYWYRQTLGQGPEFLTYFQNEAQLEKSRLLSDRFSAERPKGSFSTLEIQRTEQGDSAMYLCASSFSGPGGEQYFGPGTRLTVT.

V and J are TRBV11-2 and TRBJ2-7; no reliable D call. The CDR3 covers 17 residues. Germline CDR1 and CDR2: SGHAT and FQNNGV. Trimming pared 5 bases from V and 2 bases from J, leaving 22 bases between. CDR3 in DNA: TGTGCCAGCAGCCCCATTTCCGCTCTCCTCTACACCTACGAGCAGTACTTC. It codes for CASSPISALLYTYEQYF. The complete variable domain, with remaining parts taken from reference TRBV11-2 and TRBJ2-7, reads EAGVAQSPRYKIIEKRQSVAFWCNPISGHATLYWYQQILGQGPKLLIQFQNNGVVDDSQLPKDRFSAERLKGVDSTLKIQPAKLEDSAVYLCASSPISALLYTYEQYFGPGTRLTVT.

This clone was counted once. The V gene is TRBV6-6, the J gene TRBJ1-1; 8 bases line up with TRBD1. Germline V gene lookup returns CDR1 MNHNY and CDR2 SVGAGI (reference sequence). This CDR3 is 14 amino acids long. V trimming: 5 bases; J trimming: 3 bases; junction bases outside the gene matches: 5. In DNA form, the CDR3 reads TGTGCCAGCAGTAGACAGGGGAAGGACACTGAAGCTTTCTTT. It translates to CASSRQGKDTEAFF.

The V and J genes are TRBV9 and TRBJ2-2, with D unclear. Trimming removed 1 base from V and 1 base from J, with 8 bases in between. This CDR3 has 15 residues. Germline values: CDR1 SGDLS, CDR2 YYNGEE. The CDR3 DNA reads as TGTGCCAGCAGCGTAAGGGATATGAACACCGGGGAGCTGTTTTTT. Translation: CASSVRDMNTGELFF.

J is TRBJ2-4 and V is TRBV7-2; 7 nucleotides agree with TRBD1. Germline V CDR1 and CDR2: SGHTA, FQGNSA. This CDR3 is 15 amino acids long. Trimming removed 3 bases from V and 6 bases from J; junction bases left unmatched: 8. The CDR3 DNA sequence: TGTGCCAGCAGCTTCCTATCGGGACAGTTAAACATTCAGTACTTC. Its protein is CASSFLSGQLNIQYF.

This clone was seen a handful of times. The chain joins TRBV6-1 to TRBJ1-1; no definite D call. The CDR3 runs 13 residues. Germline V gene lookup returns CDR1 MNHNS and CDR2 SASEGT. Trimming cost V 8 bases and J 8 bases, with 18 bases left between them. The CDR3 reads CASSSNPRREAFF. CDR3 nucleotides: TGTGCCAGCTCCTCAAACCCCCGCAGGGAAGCTTTCTTT.

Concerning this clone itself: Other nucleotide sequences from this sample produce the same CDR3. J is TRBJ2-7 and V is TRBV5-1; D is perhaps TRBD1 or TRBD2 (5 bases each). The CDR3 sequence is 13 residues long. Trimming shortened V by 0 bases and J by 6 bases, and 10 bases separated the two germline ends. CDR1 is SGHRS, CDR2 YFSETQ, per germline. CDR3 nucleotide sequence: TGCGCCAGCAGCTTGGGGCAGGGAGCCGAGCAGTACTTC. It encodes CASSLGQGAEQYF.

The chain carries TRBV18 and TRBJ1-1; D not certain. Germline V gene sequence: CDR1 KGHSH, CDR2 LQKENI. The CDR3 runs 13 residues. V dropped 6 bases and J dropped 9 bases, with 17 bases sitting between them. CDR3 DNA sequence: TGTGCCAGCTCTAACGAACCGTTGAGGCAAGCTTTCTTT. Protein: CASSNEPLRQAFF.

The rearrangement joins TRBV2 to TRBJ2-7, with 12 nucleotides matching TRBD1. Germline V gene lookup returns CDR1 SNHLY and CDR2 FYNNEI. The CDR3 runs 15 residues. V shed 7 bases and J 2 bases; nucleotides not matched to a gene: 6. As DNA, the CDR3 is TGTGCCAGCACCTCGGGGACAGGGGGCCCCTACGAGCAGTACTTC. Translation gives CASTSGTGGPYEQYF.

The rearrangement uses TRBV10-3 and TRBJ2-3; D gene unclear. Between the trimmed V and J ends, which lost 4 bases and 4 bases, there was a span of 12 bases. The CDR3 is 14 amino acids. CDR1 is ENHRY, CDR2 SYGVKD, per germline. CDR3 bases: TGTGCCATCAGTGGGTGGATGAACGCAGATACGCAGTATTTT. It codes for CAISGWMNADTQYF.

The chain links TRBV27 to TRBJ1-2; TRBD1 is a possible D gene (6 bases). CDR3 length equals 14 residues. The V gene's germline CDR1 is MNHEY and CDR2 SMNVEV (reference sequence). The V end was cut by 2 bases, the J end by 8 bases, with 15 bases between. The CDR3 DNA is TGTGCCAGCAGTTTAAACGGGGGGCTCGGCGGCTACACCTTC. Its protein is CASSLNGGLGGYTF.

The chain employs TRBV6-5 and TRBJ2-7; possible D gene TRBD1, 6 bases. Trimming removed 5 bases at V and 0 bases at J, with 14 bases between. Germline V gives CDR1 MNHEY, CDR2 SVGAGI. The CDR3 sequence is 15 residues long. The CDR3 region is CASSPQGSLSYEQYF. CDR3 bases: TGTGCCAGCAGTCCCCAGGGGTCCCTCTCCTACGAGCAGTACTTC.